Following are 22 T cell receptor beta chains from one sample sequenced in a study of spatial heterogeneity in lung cancer. Whole-study results and caveats: In tumors, expanded intratumoral alpha and beta TCR counts tracked mutation counts.

TCRdb called the 5' RACE reads again in MiXCR, with one record for every CDR3 protein. Here the sample spans 10,000 to 15,000 distinct CDR3 sequences, 6.6% being singletons. Their antigen targets remain unknown. Time point meaning: sample taken at primary tumor resection. The source was lung tumor tissue, collected at surgery. These receptors were taken from a female donor with early-stage non-small cell lung cancer.

Many counts were recorded for this clonotype. The chain uses TRBV5-1 and TRBJ2-2; D may be TRBD1 (5 bases). Trimming took 0 bases from V and 1 from J, leaving 10 bases between them. The length of the CDR3 is 16 residues. Per the germline V gene, CDR1 is SGHRS and CDR2 is YFSETQ. This chain's CDR3 is CASSLEGNLNTGELFF. For the CDR3, the DNA is TGCGCCAGCAGCTTGGAGGGGAACTTGAACACCGGGGAGCTGTTTTTT.

This clonotype qualifies as medium-sized. V is TRBV9 and J is TRBJ2-2; D is ambiguous. The CDR3 is 15 residues long. CDR1 and CDR2 (germline): SGDLS, YYNGEE. V was shortened by 1 base and J by 2 bases, with 9 bases between the two germline ends. CDR3 sequence: CASSVRPTNTGELFF. The CDR3 nucleotides are TGTGCCAGCAGCGTAAGACCGACAAACACCGGGGAGCTGTTTTTT.

This clonotype was detected a few times. The V gene is TRBV20-1, the J gene TRBJ2-3; 9 nucleotides match TRBD2. Looked up from germline, CDR1 is DFQATT and CDR2 is SNEGSKA (reference sequence). This CDR3 contains 13 residues. Losses at the gene ends were 5 bases for V and 2 bases for J; bases not matched to a gene: 2. The CDR3 here is CSAVAGATDTQYF. The CDR3 bases are TGCAGTGCTGTAGCGGGGGCCACAGATACGCAGTATTTT.

The CDR3 loop is CASSSHRDNQPQHF. The CDR3 region has the DNA TGTGCCAGCAGTTCGCACAGGGATAATCAGCCCCAGCATTTT. This chain uses TRBV28 with TRBJ1-5, with D possibly matching TRBD1 (6 bases). V lost 4 bases, J lost 4 bases, and 11 bases lay in between. CDR1 and CDR2 from the germline V gene are MDHEN and SYDVKM. CDR3 length equals 14 residues.

In its sample, this clonotype was seen many times. The chain recombines TRBV28 with TRBJ2-7; 7 nucleotides align to TRBD1. Per germline, CDR1 MDHEN and CDR2 SYDVKM. V was pared by 9 bases and J by 4 bases, with 15 bases of the junction left unmatched. The CDR3 has 15 amino acids. The CDR3 protein is CARSHSNRGLYEQYF. CDR3 nucleotide sequence: TGTGCCAGGAGCCATTCCAACAGGGGCCTGTACGAGCAGTACTTC.

Many counts were recorded for this clonotype. The chain is built from TRBV29-1 and TRBJ2-7; 9 positions match TRBD1. The junction had 14 bases not matched to a gene; V was cut back by 7 bases and J by 4 bases. Germline lookup yields CDR1 SQVTM and CDR2 ANQGSEA. The CDR3 has 15 residues. This CDR3 reads CSAQDRGRGIYEQYF. The CDR3 DNA reads as TGCAGCGCCCAGGACAGGGGTCGAGGGATATACGAGCAGTACTTC.

This clonotype showed up many times. The CDR3 region has the DNA TGCAGCGTTGAAGGCCTATTCCGAGATACGCAGTATTTT. Its translation: CSVEGLFRDTQYF. V is TRBV29-1 and J is TRBJ2-3, with D unresolved. Between the trimmed V and J ends, which lost 1 base and 5 bases, there was a span of 10 bases. The length of the CDR3 is 13 residues. Germline V gives CDR1 SQVTM, CDR2 ANQGSEA.

This clonotype was seen at least ten times. The chain carries TRBV2 and TRBJ1-1; no firm D call. Germline lookup yields CDR1 SNHLY and CDR2 FYNNEI. This CDR3 is 13 amino acids long. The V end lost 4 bases, the J end lost 0 bases, and 6 bases lay between the germline ends. The CDR3 nucleotides are TGTGCCAGCAGTGTATTTGTGAACACTGAAGCTTTCTTT. Its translation: CASSVFVNTEAFF. Variable domain in full (rest from reference TRBV2 and TRBJ1-1): EPEVTQTPSHQVTQMGQEVILRCVPISNHLYFYWYRQILGQKVEFLVSFYNNEISEKSEIFDDQFSVERPDGSNFTLKIRSTKLEDSAMYFCASSVFVNTEAFFGQGTRLTVV.

This clonotype was seen many times. The V gene is TRBV6-5, the J gene TRBJ1-2, with TRBD1 as a possible D gene (5 bases). The CDR3 is made up of 13 amino acids. The V and J ends lost 6 bases and 6 bases respectively, with 14 bases between them. Germline CDR1 reads MNHEY; CDR2 reads SVGAGI. The CDR3 DNA sequence: TGTGCCAGCAGGCCGGACATGCGGGATGGCTACACCTTC. Protein product: CASRPDMRDGYTF.

By share, this clonotype ranks as medium-sized. The rearrangement links TRBV7-2 to TRBJ1-5; maybe TRBD1 (5 bases). The ends were cut back, 5 bases at V and 2 bases at J, with 16 bases in the middle. This CDR3 comprises 16 residues. In germline, CDR1 is SGHTA, CDR2 FQGNSA. CDR3 in amino acids: CASSHRAGSGNQPQHF. CDR3 DNA sequence: TGTGCCAGCAGCCACCGTGCAGGGAGCGGCAATCAGCCCCAGCATTTT.

This clonotype occurred many times. V and J are TRBV5-1 and TRBJ2-5; TRBD2 matches at 10 bases. CDR1 and CDR2 (germline): SGHRS, YFSETQ. The CDR3 has 16 amino acids. With V trimmed by 4 bases and J by 5 bases, 11 bases remained unmatched. The CDR3 loop is CASSPGIAGGSETQYF. The CDR3, as DNA: TGCGCCAGCAGCCCCGGGATAGCGGGAGGCTCGGAGACCCAGTACTTC. Drawing the rest from reference TRBV5-1 and TRBJ2-5, the complete variable domain is KAGVTQTPRYLIKTRGQQVTLSCSPISGHRSVSWYQQTPGQGLQFLFEYFSETQRNKGNFPGRFSGRQFSNSRSEMNVSTLELGDSALYLCASSPGIAGGSETQYFGPGTRLLVL.

This clonotype is judged medium-sized. The rearrangement links TRBV20-1 to TRBJ1-2; 11 nucleotides agree with TRBD1. CDR1 is DFQATT and CDR2 is SNEGSKA in the germline V gene (reference sequence). This CDR3 is built from 17 residues. V was clipped by 5 bases and J by 8 bases; unmatched bases: 19. The CDR3 is CSAGQGTGGARTQGYTF. The CDR3 DNA follows: TGCAGTGCTGGTCAGGGGACAGGGGGTGCACGAACGCAGGGCTACACCTTC.

This clonotype was counted at least ten times. The chain carries TRBV7-6 and TRBJ2-3, with D perhaps matching TRBD1 (7 bases). This CDR3 has 16 residues. The germline gives CDR1 SGHVS, CDR2 FNYEAQ. V lost 6 bases and J 3 bases, leaving 19 bases between the germline ends. CDR3 in DNA: TGTGCCAGCAGGGAATCCGGGCCAGGGGGGACAGATACGCAGTATTTT. This sequence encodes CASRESGPGGTDTQYF.

Ten or more counts support this clonotype. The chain has TRBV23-1 and TRBJ2-1; TRBD2 agrees at 7 bases. TRBV23-1 is designated an ORF whose function remains uncertain. Trimming removed 2 bases from V and 4 bases from J; junction bases left unmatched: 14. CDR3 size: 18 residues. CDR3 protein: CASSQRRLQRGIYNEQFF. The CDR3 DNA reads TGCGCCAGCAGTCAACGCCGGTTGCAGCGGGGAATTTACAATGAGCAGTTCTTC.

This clonotype showed up many times. This sequence joins TRBV5-1 and TRBJ1-2; a possible D gene is TRBD1 (5 bases). V lost 5 bases and J lost 5, with 13 bases in between. This CDR3 is built from 13 residues. The germline V gene encodes CDR1 SGHRS and CDR2 YFSETQ. CDR3 bases: TGCGCCAGCAGTTACGGGGCCTCATATGGCTACACCTTC. This codes for CASSYGASYGYTF.

This clonotype was seen at least ten times. The V gene is TRBV18, the J gene TRBJ1-6, with D possibly being TRBD1 (6 bases). The V end lost 3 bases, the J end lost 8 bases, and 8 bases lay between the germline ends. The V gene's germline CDR1 is KGHSH and CDR2 LQKENI. The CDR3 sequence is 13 residues long. CDR3 protein: CASSPAGDSPLHF. The CDR3 DNA follows: TGTGCCAGCTCACCGGCAGGGGATTCACCCCTCCACTTT.

This clonotype showed up just a few times. V usage is TRBV12-3 or TRBV12-4 and J usage is TRBJ1-1; perhaps TRBD1 as D (5 bases). V was trimmed by 3 bases and J by 4 bases, leaving 12 bases between them. The CDR3 has 14 residues. The CDR3 bases are TGTGCCAGCAGTTTCCTTGCGGGGGGCACTGAAGCTTTCTTT. Its translation: CASSFLAGGTEAFF.

The sample holds many counts of this clonotype. The CDR3 DNA sequence: TGTGCCAGCAGCTTGGGACTTCAGGAGTTCTTC. It is translated as CASSLGLQEFF. The chain links TRBV3-1 to TRBJ2-1; D perhaps matches TRBD2 (6 bases). The germline CDR1 and CDR2 sequences are LGHDT and YNNKEL (reference sequence). The CDR3 is 11 residues long. V lost 5 bases to trimming and J lost 14 bases, with 13 bases between them.

This rearrangement joins TRBV9 to TRBJ2-1, with TRBD2 identical over 14 bases. CDR1 and CDR2 from the germline V gene are SGDLS and YYNGEE. The CDR3 has 20 amino acids. J was trimmed by 9 bases and V by 1 base; bases with no gene match: 18. CDR3 sequence (DNA): TGTGCCAGCAGCGTATCCATACCCGGATGGACTAGCGGGAGGACCGCTGAGCAGTTCTTC. Translating it yields CASSVSIPGWTSGRTAEQFF.

This clonotype has at least ten counts. The chain combines TRBV7-2 with TRBJ1-6, with D unresolved. V was clipped by 1 base and J by 10 bases, with 14 bases between them. CDR3 length equals 15 residues. The germline gives CDR1 SGHTA, CDR2 FQGNSA. The CDR3 region has the DNA TGTGCCAGCAGCTTAGTTCTGGAAAGTCGCTCACCCCTCCACTTT. It yields the protein CASSLVLESRSPLHF.

Details on this clonotype: A much larger clone sits a single nucleotide away, making a read error possible. The J gene is TRBJ2-6, the V gene TRBV5-1, with D unclear. Germline CDR1 and CDR2: SGHRS and YFSETQ. Trimming cost V 4 bases and J 1 base, with 21 bases left between them. The CDR3 has 19 amino acids. The CDR3 DNA reads TGCGCCAGCAGCATGGCGTCAGCAGGAGCCAGATCTGGGGCCAACGTCCTGACTTTC. This encodes CASSMASAGARSGANVLTF.

This clonotype was seen repeatedly, ten times or more. CDR3 protein: CASSYSRTEAFF. In DNA form, the CDR3 reads TGTGCCAGCAGTTACTCCCGCACTGAAGCTTTCTTT. V is TRBV6-5 and J is TRBJ1-1; D not certain. Germline CDR1 MNHEY, CDR2 SVGAGI. The CDR3 consists of 12 residues. V was clipped by 0 bases and J by 4 bases, with 3 bases between them.